A selection of T cell receptor beta chains follows, all from one sample in a study of CD8 T cells in ankylosing spondylitis. TCRdb itself ran the 5' RACE reads through MiXCR, one entry per CDR3 protein. The repertoire consists of almost 250,000 distinct CDR3 sequences, with roughly 32% occurring once and the leading ten covering approximately 4.4%. The sequencing sample was made of blood, either unsorted or a sorted T cell fraction (not recorded which). These receptor sequences come from a male donor with ankylosing spondylitis or in good health (not recorded which). Both conserved end residues are part of each CDR3. A D gene is named only where the DNA matches it firmly. Rows may omit the clone size; those that give it use once, few, many or a size class.

abundance	v_gene	d_gene	j_gene	len	CDR3aa	CDR3nt
few	TRBV7-9	.	TRBJ2-7	15	CASSASDGNAYEQYF	TGTGCCAGCAGCGCTTCTGACGGAAACGCCTACGAGCAGTACTTC
few	TRBV7-8	.	TRBJ2-2	14	CASVFGGLSGELFF	TGTGCCAGCGTCTTCGGAGGGCTATCCGGGGAGCTGTTTTTT
few	TRBV25-1	TRBD2	TRBJ2-5	12	CATAGGRETQYF	TGTGCCACCGCGGGAGGTCGGGAGACCCAGTACTTC
.	TRBV12-3/TRBV12-4	TRBD2	TRBJ2-1	15	CASSYRGGRYNEQFF	TGTGCCAGCAGTTATAGGGGAGGGCGATACAATGAGCAGTTCTTC
few	TRBV6-1	.	TRBJ2-7	14	CASSEPRAPYEQYF	TGTGCCAGCAGTGAGCCCCGGGCCCCCTACGAGCAGTACTTC
.	TRBV12-3/TRBV12-4	.	TRBJ2-1	16	CASSPIAVLNYNEQFF	TGTGCCAGCAGTCCTATAGCGGTCTTAAACTACAATGAGCAGTTCTTC
.	TRBV20-1	TRBD2	TRBJ2-3	14	CSASVAGDTDTQYF	TGCAGTGCTAGCGTAGCGGGGGACACAGATACGCAGTATTTT
.	TRBV20-1	TRBD1	TRBJ1-4	14	CSADGRGRGEKLFF	TGCAGTGCCGATGGCAGGGGGCGAGGTGAAAAACTGTTTTTT
few	TRBV24-1	.	TRBJ1-5	14	CATSEPYRNQPQHF	TGTGCCACCAGTGAGCCTTACAGGAATCAGCCCCAGCATTTT
few	TRBV6-5	TRBD2	TRBJ2-1	16	CASSFDSGGLYNEQFF	TGTGCCAGCAGTTTTGATAGCGGGGGGCTGTACAATGAGCAGTTCTTC
few	TRBV7-2	TRBD1	TRBJ1-2	16	CASSLAVAGGDYGYTF	TGTGCCAGCAGCTTAGCTGTGGCAGGGGGGGACTATGGCTACACCTTC
.	TRBV10-3	.	TRBJ2-7	13	CAISVESSYEQYF	TGTGCCATCAGTGTTGAGTCCTCCTACGAGCAGTACTTC
few	TRBV29-1	.	TRBJ2-7	13	CSVEVTGSYEQYF	TGCAGCGTTGAAGTAACAGGCTCCTACGAGCAGTACTTC
few	TRBV4-2	.	TRBJ2-7	11	CASSQGDRVYF	TGTGCCAGCAGCCAAGGAGACAGAGTCTACTTC
.	TRBV20-1	.	TRBJ1-3	15	CSARWQGRYGNTIYF	TGCAGTGCTAGGTGGCAGGGTCGTTATGGAAACACCATATATTTT
few	TRBV20-1	.	TRBJ2-1	15	CSARQMGSFPNEQFF	TGCAGTGCTCGCCAGATGGGGAGCTTTCCCAATGAGCAGTTCTTC
few	TRBV6-5	.	TRBJ2-2	12	CATTANTGELFF	TGTGCCACCACTGCGAACACCGGGGAGCTGTTTTTT
.	TRBV12-3/TRBV12-4	.	TRBJ2-7	13	CASSLARADEQYF	TGTGCCAGCAGTTTAGCCAGGGCAGACGAGCAGTACTTC
few	TRBV12-3/TRBV12-4	.	TRBJ1-5	14	CASSWSLSNQPQHF	TGTGCCAGCAGTTGGAGTCTTAGCAATCAGCCCCAGCATTTT
.	TRBV12-3/TRBV12-4	TRBD1	TRBJ2-7	15	CASRHGQGEAYEQYF	TGTGCCAGCAGACATGGACAGGGAGAGGCCTACGAGCAGTACTTC
.	TRBV5-6	TRBD2	TRBJ2-7	16	CASSLGEGRLTREQYF	TGTGCCAGCAGCTTGGGGGAGGGACGCTTGACTCGGGAGCAGTACTTC
.	TRBV27	.	TRBJ1-5	13	CASAKGLRQPQHF	TGTGCCAGCGCTAAGGGGCTTAGACAGCCCCAGCATTTT
.	TRBV5-1	.	TRBJ2-2	14	CASSFLQLTGELFF	TGCGCCAGCAGCTTTTTACAACTCACCGGGGAGCTGTTTTTT
many	TRBV20-1	.	TRBJ2-3	14	CSLSLHTSTDTQYF	TGCAGTCTTAGCCTACATACTAGCACAGATACGCAGTATTTT
.	TRBV12-3/TRBV12-4	.	TRBJ1-6	14	CASTQRGYFSPLHF	TGTGCCAGCACCCAAAGGGGGTATTTTTCACCCCTCCACTTT
few	TRBV12-3/TRBV12-4	.	TRBJ1-1	11	CASSFSSEAFF	TGTGCCAGCAGTTTTAGTAGTGAAGCTTTCTTT
.	TRBV20-1	TRBD1	TRBJ2-2	14	CSALDRGNTGELFF	TGCAGTGCTCTCGACAGGGGGAACACCGGGGAGCTGTTTTTT
.	TRBV5-1	.	TRBJ2-7	14	CASSLARSSYEQYF	TGCGCCAGCAGCTTGGCGAGGAGCTCCTACGAGCAGTACTTC
.	TRBV5-6	TRBD1	TRBJ1-3	14	CASSRQGSGNTIYF	TGTGCCAGCAGCCGACAGGGGTCTGGAAACACCATATATTTT
few	TRBV15	.	TRBJ2-5	15	CATSPRGGSQETQYF	TGTGCCACCAGCCCCCGAGGGGGAAGCCAAGAGACCCAGTACTTC